The present T cell receptor beta chain was sequenced within a study of monozygotic twins with inflammatory bowel disease. The team made cDNA by running eight separate reactions for each sample. With the 5' RACE reads reprocessed, TCRdb shows one record per CDR3 protein and no DNA. The sample holds some 210,000 distinct CDR3 sequences. Notes on this clonotype: Its antigen is not identified.

Germline CDR1 reads SGHVS; CDR2 reads FQNEAQ. The CDR3 sequence is 17 residues long. Study-wide points: A reduction in TCRbeta diversity (inverse Simpson) was seen in IBD patients relative to healthy co-twins. Support was lacking for any single strong IBD-associated signal or clonotype.

The sequenced sample was blood. This TCR derives from a human donor with ulcerative colitis or Crohn's disease, or a healthy co-twin of an affected twin (not recorded which). The chain employs TRBV7-8 and TRBJ2-3; TCRdb indicates TRBD1, and absent DNA this call remains unverified. The CDR3 region is CASILGSGTGGTDTQYF. Based on the CDR3 plus reference TRBV7-8 and TRBJ2-3, the full variable domain is GAGVSQSPRYKVAKRGQDVALRCDPISGHVSLFWYQQALGQGPEFLTYFQNEAQLDKSGLPSDRFFAERPEGSVSTLKIQRTQQEDSAVYLCASILGSGTGGTDTQYFGPGTRLTVL.